The 28 T cell receptor beta chains given below trace back to one sample, sequenced in a study of T cells expressing NK-cell markers. One entry per CDR3 protein, without DNA, is what TCRdb gives after re-calling the 5' RACE reads. Here the sample table reports about 460,000 distinct CDR3 sequences. Sequenced sample: blood T cells: a sorted CD56 or NKG2C T cell subset, CD4+ or CD8+ T cells, or bulk PBMC T cells (not recorded which). The receptors were sampled from a woman between 50 and 59 years old in good health.

V is TRBV5-1 and J is TRBJ2-1; TCRdb names TRBD2, which stays unverified in the absence of DNA. CDR1 is SGHRS and CDR2 is YFSETQ in the germline V gene. This CDR3 spans 20 amino acids. The CDR3 is CASSRFERLAGGSGHNEQFF.

The rearrangement joins TRBV5-1 to TRBJ2-3; TCRdb lists TRBD2, though no DNA is available to test this call. The CDR3 is 16 amino acids. Germline-derived CDR1 and CDR2 are SGHRS and YFSETQ. The CDR3 protein is CASSLAGAGGTDTQYF. The entire variable domain, with the rest obtained from reference TRBV5-1 and TRBJ2-3, is as follows: KAGVTQTPRYLIKTRGQQVTLSCSPISGHRSVSWYQQTPGQGLQFLFEYFSETQRNKGNFPGRFSGRQFSNSRSEMNVSTLELGDSALYLCASSLAGAGGTDTQYFGPGTRLTVL.

The genes are TRBV29-1 and TRBJ2-2; the D call of TRBD2 rests on TCRdb alone, since no DNA is present to check it. This CDR3 region has 13 residues. The germline gives CDR1 SQVTM, CDR2 ANQGSEA. The CDR3 sequence: CSVELAGAGELFF.

The gene calls are TRBV7-6 and TRBJ1-1; checking the TCRdb D call of TRBD1 is not possible without DNA. This CDR3 region has 18 residues. CDR1 SGHVS and CDR2 FNYEAQ come from the germline V gene. CDR3 protein: CASSLWGQPGQMNTEAFF.

This chain uses TRBV27 with TRBJ1-5. Germline V gene data show CDR1 as MNHEY and CDR2 as SMNVEV (reference sequence). This CDR3 has 15 residues. CDR3 loop: CASSPLPAGNQPQHF.

V is TRBV4-1 and J is TRBJ2-5; TCRdb names TRBD2, which stays unverified in the absence of DNA. CDR3 length: 14 residues. Germline V gene lookup returns CDR1 MGHRA and CDR2 YSYEKL. The CDR3 sequence: CASRRQGGKETQYF.

The chain employs TRBV29-1 and TRBJ1-1; the D gene TCRdb calls, TRBD1, cannot be checked with no DNA. The CDR3 is 14 residues long. CDR1 and CDR2 (germline): SQVTM, ANQGSEA. The CDR3 reads CSVYREPMNTEAFF.

The V call is TRBV19, the J call TRBJ1-2. Per germline, CDR1 LNHDA and CDR2 SQIVND (reference sequence). The CDR3 spans 15 residues. CDR3 amino acids: CASDGRTASNYGYTF.

The chain links TRBV5-1 to TRBJ1-2; the D call from TCRdb, TRBD1, cannot be confirmed without DNA. The length of the CDR3 is 16 residues. CDR1 is SGHRS and CDR2 is YFSETQ in the germline V gene. CDR3 in amino acids: CASSSGRTVPNYGYTF.

This chain joins TRBV20-1 and TRBJ2-3; TCRdb gives TRBD2 as the D gene, but with no DNA this cannot be confirmed. Germline-derived CDR1 and CDR2 are DFQATT and SNEGSKA (reference sequence). The length of the CDR3 is 16 residues. CDR3: CSARSGQRVISDTQYF.

The chain uses TRBV27 and TRBJ2-7. The CDR3 loop spans 13 amino acids. Germline V gene lookup returns CDR1 MNHEY and CDR2 SMNVEV (reference sequence). This chain's CDR3 is CASSLTWNDEQYF.

The chain has TRBV9 and TRBJ2-1; absent DNA, TCRdb's TRBD2 call cannot be checked. Germline V gives CDR1 SGDLS, CDR2 YYNGEE. The CDR3 is made up of 15 amino acids. The CDR3 loop is CASSKGTTQYNEQFF.

The chain uses TRBV12-3 or TRBV12-4 and TRBJ2-1; TCRdb selects TRBD2, and the lack of DNA leaves this call unchecked. CDR3 length equals 20 residues. CDR3: CASSLVSWGEGGRSYNEQFF.

The V and J genes are TRBV18 and TRBJ2-1; without DNA, the TCRdb call of TRBD2 cannot be checked. Germline values: CDR1 KGHSH, CDR2 LQKENI. The CDR3 length is 17 residues. The CDR3 spells CASSPRTSGISYNEQFF.

The rearrangement joins TRBV20-1 to TRBJ1-5; with no DNA, the TCRdb D assignment of TRBD1 cannot be verified. The CDR3 is 17 residues long. Looked up from germline, CDR1 is DFQATT and CDR2 is SNEGSKA (reference sequence). The CDR3 loop reads CSASRRTGRTSNQPQHF.

This chain connects TRBV9 to TRBJ2-7; TCRdb designates TRBD1, a call that cannot be tested without DNA. In germline, CDR1 is SGDLS, CDR2 YYNGEE. This CDR3 has 16 amino acids. The CDR3 spells CASSPRMRGAYYEQYF.

The chain carries TRBV3-1 and TRBJ2-2; TCRdb's D call of TRBD1 is untestable without DNA. There are 18 residues in the CDR3. Per the germline V gene, CDR1 is LGHDT and CDR2 is YNNKEL (reference sequence). The CDR3 sequence: CASSQVPVGGPQTGELFF.

The chain links TRBV5-1 to TRBJ2-2. The germline CDR1 and CDR2 sequences are SGHRS and YFSETQ. The CDR3 totals 13 residues. CDR3 in amino acids: CASSTRDTGELFF.

The V and J genes are TRBV4-1 and TRBJ2-7; absent DNA, TCRdb's TRBD1 call cannot be checked. The CDR3 runs to 13 residues. Germline-derived CDR1 and CDR2 are MGHRA and YSYEKL. The CDR3 here is CASSPYRESEQYF.

The J gene is TRBJ1-2, the V gene TRBV7-9. CDR1 and CDR2 from the germline V gene are SEHNR and FQNEAQ (reference sequence). This CDR3 spans 13 amino acids. This CDR3 reads CASSLLQYYGYTF.

This chain joins TRBV20-1 and TRBJ1-3; TCRdb picks TRBD1, but there is no DNA to check that call. The CDR3 is made up of 15 amino acids. Germline V gene lookup returns CDR1 DFQATT and CDR2 SNEGSKA (reference sequence). The CDR3 loop reads CSARLTGGVFNTIYF.

This chain links TRBV12-3 or TRBV12-4 with TRBJ1-2; TCRdb lists TRBD1, though no DNA is available to test this call. This CDR3 region has 13 residues. The CDR3 protein is CASTVTVSHGYTF.

This chain links TRBV5-1 with TRBJ1-1; TCRdb's D call, TRBD1, is unchecked because there is no DNA. The CDR3 spans 14 residues. Germline CDR1 SGHRS, CDR2 YFSETQ. The CDR3 region is CASSGTGGNTEAFF.

The V call is TRBV5-1, the J call TRBJ2-1; TCRdb calls TRBD2, which cannot be checked without DNA. Germline V CDR1 and CDR2: SGHRS, YFSETQ. CDR3 length: 15 residues. CDR3 amino acids: CASTEGEGAYNEQFF.

V gene TRBV6-2 or TRBV6-3 combines with J gene TRBJ2-2. CDR1 is MNHEY and CDR2 is SVGEGT in the germline V gene. The CDR3 has 15 amino acids. CDR3 sequence reads: CASSYGLLAAGELFF.

V usage is TRBV12-3 or TRBV12-4 and J usage is TRBJ1-6. This CDR3 spans 13 amino acids. The CDR3 reads CASSLKINSPLHF.

This chain uses TRBV12-3 or TRBV12-4 with TRBJ2-3; the TCRdb D gene call, TRBD2, has no DNA to confirm it. The CDR3 length is 12 residues. The CDR3 spells CASAGGTDTQYF.

The gene calls are TRBV11-2 and TRBJ2-3; TCRdb picks TRBD2, but there is no DNA to check that call. Germline lookup yields CDR1 SGHAT and CDR2 FQNNGV. The CDR3 is 16 residues long. The CDR3 is CASSFAGRAFTDTQYF. The full variable domain, rest sourced from reference TRBV11-2 and TRBJ2-3, is EAGVAQSPRYKIIEKRQSVAFWCNPISGHATLYWYQQILGQGPKLLIQFQNNGVVDDSQLPKDRFSAERLKGVDSTLKIQPAKLEDSAVYLCASSFAGRAFTDTQYFGPGTRLTVL.